This paragraph covers one T cell receptor beta chain sequence. RNA was isolated and reverse transcribed to cDNA, the sequencing template. Sequencing was performed with immunoSEQ multiplex PCR; in TCRdb, only in-frame clones are kept and a portion is missing. The profile shows about 120,000 clones, roughly 55% of them singletons. These data come from a study of CD8+ T cells in alopecia areata. Turning to the study itself: Patients in the treated group were given tofacitinib by mouth, 5 to 10 mg twice a day.

Germline loops: CDR1 GTSNPN, CDR2 SVGIG (reference sequence). The CDR3 is 13 residues long. Trimming left V 0 bases short and J 0 bases short, with 5 bases between. Indicated treatment: oral pan-JAK inhibitor, 5-10 mg twice daily. In alopecia areata patients, both lesional scalp punch biopsies and peripheral blood were collected. PBMCs yielded sorted CD4+ and CD8+ T cells. The sample was CD8+ T cells sorted from blood, taken at week 24, from a patient treated with tofacitinib. The rearrangement uses TRBV30 and TRBJ1-1; unclear D gene. This sequence was found in a human donor with alopecia areata. Here the CDR3 reads CAWSVDVNTEAFF. CDR3 DNA: TGTGCCTGGAGTGTGGATGTGAACACTGAAGCTTTCTTT.